These 3 T cell receptor beta chains were sequenced from one sample in a study of blood T cell repertoires in COVID-19 (dated by TCRdb to the early 2020s). The library was produced with the immunoSEQ multiplex PCR assay. TCRdb carries this immuneACCESS record with in-frame sequences only. Its versions omit some clonotypes, under half of them owing to an unresolved V gene in the studies checked, with the rest unexplained. The table for this sample lists 130,000 or so clones; roughly 80% of them were counted only once. Roughly 7.3% of the sample is in the top ten clones. The sequenced sample was peripheral blood. These receptors came from a human donor in a cohort sampled during active COVID-19.

CDR3 bases: TGTGCCAGCAGTCAACAGGGGGCGTTCGAGCAGTACTTC. Protein sequence: CASSQQGAFEQYF. This chain uses TRBV12-3 or TRBV12-4 with TRBJ2-7; 9 bases match TRBD1. This CDR3 spans 13 amino acids. The junction had 5 bases not matched to a gene; V was cut back by 5 bases and J by 6 bases.

J is TRBJ1-1 and V is TRBV6-5, with TRBD1 matching 10 bases. CDR1 MNHEY and CDR2 SVGAGI come from the germline V gene. Trimming took 7 bases from V and 3 from J; bases not matched to a gene: 5. CDR3 length: 14 residues. In nucleotides, the CDR3 is TGTGCCAGCAAACTAGGGACAGGGGACACTGAAGCTTTCTTT. As protein: CASKLGTGDTEAFF.

CDR3 residues: CASQGALPEAFF. The CDR3 nucleotides are TGTGCCAGTCAGGGGGCGCTGCCTGAAGCTTTCTTT. This chain links TRBV30 with TRBJ1-1; 8 nucleotides align to TRBD1. Germline trimming cut 8 bases from V and 6 bases from J; bases unmatched to any gene: 8. This CDR3 region has 12 residues. CDR1 GTSNPN and CDR2 SVGIG come from the germline V gene (reference sequence).